Listed here is a single T cell receptor (beta chain). The V gene lost 6 bases and the J gene lost 0 bases, with 8 bases spanning the gap. Germline V lookup: CDR1 LNHDA, CDR2 SQIVND (reference sequence). The CDR3 covers 14 residues. This sample was taken from a study of OX40 agonist ivuxolimab in advanced cancers. At the level of the study: Three patients got partial responses; one had hepatocellular carcinoma and two had cutaneous melanoma.

The table came from immunoSEQ multiplex PCR; TCRdb's copy has only in-frame clones and leaves some out. The repertoire consists of 60,000 to 70,000 clones, with over 70% occurring once and the leading ten covering under 7%. Specimen: CD4+ or CD8+ T cells sorted from blood, collected in a trial of the OX40 agonist ivuxolimab. This clonotype was sampled from an adult with an advanced solid tumor such as melanoma, head and neck, liver or kidney cancer. The chain recombines TRBV19 with TRBJ1-4, with unresolved D. CDR3 DNA sequence: TGTGCCAGTAGCCCGGATGCAACTAATGAAAAACTGTTTTTT. Protein: CASSPDATNEKLFF.